Reported below is one TCR beta chain. Assay used: immunoSEQ multiplex PCR; TCRdb lists only in-frame clones, some missing. The table has tens of thousands of clones, 92% seen once. These data belong to a study of T cell changes during pregnancy in multiple sclerosis. CDR3 length: 12 amino acids. Germline lookup yields CDR1 SEHNR and CDR2 FQNEAQ (reference sequence). The V gene lost 6 bases and the J gene lost 6 bases, with 11 bases spanning the gap. The clonotype originates from a female donor in good health, enrolled as a control in a pregnancy study. The chain uses TRBV7-9 and TRBJ1-2; D gene uncertain. The sample in question was peripheral blood, obtained in the third trimester of pregnancy. The DNA of the CDR3 is TGTGCCAGCAGTCCCCCGTCTGATGGCTACACCTTC. Translated, it gives CASSPPSDGYTF.